This entry lists 15 T cell receptor beta chains sequenced from one sample in a study of spatial heterogeneity in lung cancer. Using its own MiXCR run on the 5' RACE reads, TCRdb lists one record per CDR3 protein. The repertoire includes tens of thousands of distinct CDR3 sequences, roughly 5.2% of them detected once, and 25% sits in the top ten. Time point specified: sample taken at primary tumor resection. The specimen was PBMCs, collected at surgery. The receptors were sampled from a female donor with early-stage non-small cell lung cancer.

This clonotype was picked up many times. The CDR3 spells CATSRGSETQYF. The CDR3 DNA reads as TGTGCCACCAGCAGAGGAAGTGAGACCCAGTACTTC. V usage is TRBV15 and J usage is TRBJ2-5, with unresolved D. In germline, CDR1 is LNHNV, CDR2 YYDKDF (reference sequence). The V and J ends lost 1 base and 5 bases respectively, with 5 bases between them. The CDR3 spans 12 residues. The variable domain in full, with the rest retrieved from reference TRBV15 and TRBJ2-5, is DAMVIQNPRYQVTQFGKPVTLSCSQTLNHNVMYWYQQKSSQAPKLLFHYYDKDFNNEADTPDNFQSRRPNTSFCFLDIRSPGLGDTAMYLCATSRGSETQYFGPGTRLLVL.

The chain couples TRBV2 to TRBJ2-3, with 8 bases that match TRBD1. CDR1 and CDR2 (germline): SNHLY, FYNNEI. V gave up 5 bases and J gave up 3 bases; unmatched junction bases: 10. This CDR3 contains 16 residues. In DNA, the CDR3 is TGTGCCAGCAGTAACCAGGGGGCGTTGGGGACAGATACGCAGTATTTT. Its translation is CASSNQGALGTDTQYF.

This clonotype was found many times. CDR3 protein: CASSPPFRASQETQYF. CDR3 DNA sequence: TGTGCCAGCAGCCCCCCTTTCAGGGCGTCTCAAGAGACCCAGTACTTC. The chain employs TRBV7-9 and TRBJ2-5; D perhaps matches TRBD1 (5 bases). Germline V lookup: CDR1 SEHNR, CDR2 FQNEAQ (reference sequence). Trimming stripped 5 bases from V and 2 bases from J, with 18 bases between. The CDR3 totals 16 residues. Drawing the rest from reference TRBV7-9 and TRBJ2-5, the complete variable domain is DTGVSQNPRHKITKRGQNVTFRCDPISEHNRLYWYRQTLGQGPEFLTYFQNEAQLEKSRLLSDRFSAERPKGSFSTLEIQRTEQGDSAMYLCASSPPFRASQETQYFGPGTRLLVL.

This clonotype was seen at least ten times. The chain employs TRBV5-6 and TRBJ2-6; tentatively, D is TRBD1 (5 bases). Germline CDR1 SGHDT, CDR2 YYEEEE. The V end lost 4 bases, the J end lost 0 bases, and 11 bases lay between the germline ends. The CDR3 loop spans 16 amino acids. CDR3 amino acids: CASSNWGLSGANVLTF. The CDR3 nucleotides read TGTGCCAGCAGCAACTGGGGCCTCTCTGGGGCCAACGTCCTGACTTTC.

This clonotype was counted a few times. J is TRBJ2-3 and V is TRBV4-1; D not certain. CDR3 length: 13 amino acids. CDR1 and CDR2 (germline): MGHRA, YSYEKL. Trimming removed 0 bases from V and 6 bases from J, with 7 bases in between. The DNA for the CDR3 is TGCGCCAGCAGCCAAGATTCTCCGGATACGCAGTATTTT. Its translation: CASSQDSPDTQYF.

The rearrangement uses TRBV12-5 and TRBJ1-6, with D hard to call. Per germline, CDR1 LGHNT and CDR2 FRNRAP. With 3 bases removed from V and 5 bases from J, the gap between germline ends came to 2 bases. The CDR3 has 12 residues. The CDR3 DNA reads as TGTGCTAGTGGTTTAGATAATTCACCCCTCCACTTT. This gives the protein CASGLDNSPLHF.

This clonotype was recorded at least ten times. This chain connects TRBV7-9 to TRBJ1-6, with 7 nucleotides matching TRBD1. Trimming removed 1 base from V and 2 bases from J; junction bases left unmatched: 8. This CDR3 has 18 residues. CDR1 and CDR2 (germline): SEHNR, FQNEAQ (reference sequence). CDR3 bases: TGTGCCAGCAGCTTAGTGGTGACAGGGAGGCCCTATAATTCACCCCTCCACTTT. This translates into CASSLVVTGRPYNSPLHF.

This clonotype showed up many times. The chain couples TRBV2 to TRBJ1-4; D perhaps matches TRBD1 (5 bases). The CDR3 is 14 amino acids. V was clipped by 7 bases and J by 0 bases, with 9 bases between them. Germline-derived CDR1 and CDR2 are SNHLY and FYNNEI. CDR3 in amino acids: CASKPGATNEKLFF. CDR3 DNA: TGTGCCAGCAAACCGGGGGCAACTAATGAAAAACTGTTTTTT.

This clonotype was counted many times. The chain is built from TRBV20-1 and TRBJ2-2; D unclear. CDR1 is DFQATT, CDR2 SNEGSKA, per germline (reference sequence). Trimming left V 2 bases short and J 6 bases short, with 16 bases between. The CDR3 totals 15 residues. The CDR3 DNA reads TGCAGTGCTAGACCCGAACTGCAAAGGTCCGGGGAGCTGTTTTTT. Its protein product is CSARPELQRSGELFF.

This clonotype was recorded a few times. The chain links TRBV5-1 to TRBJ2-7; the D is unclear. V was trimmed by 3 bases and J by 0 bases, leaving 10 bases between them. Looked up from germline, CDR1 is SGHRS and CDR2 is YFSETQ. CDR3 length: 14 residues. The CDR3 coding sequence is TGCGCCAGCAGCTGGGTGGGTTCCTCCTACGAGCAGTACTTC. It translates to CASSWVGSSYEQYF.

This clonotype was recorded at least ten times. V usage is TRBV28 and J usage is TRBJ2-3, with D unresolved. V lost 11 bases, J lost 6 bases, and 15 bases lay in between. Germline CDR1 reads MDHEN; CDR2 reads SYDVKM. CDR3 length: 12 residues. CDR3 region: CALSRSSDTQYF. In DNA form, the CDR3 reads TGTGCCTTGTCTAGGTCATCTGATACGCAGTATTTT.

This clonotype was seen at least ten times. The chain is built from TRBV7-2 and TRBJ2-3, with TRBD1 matching over 9 bases. V lost 0 bases to trimming and J lost 3 bases; unmatched junction nucleotides: 1. There are 15 residues in the CDR3. Germline CDR1 reads SGHTA; CDR2 reads FQGNSA. The CDR3 sequence: CASSLAGQGTDTQYF. CDR3 DNA sequence: TGTGCCAGCAGCTTAGCGGGACAGGGAACAGATACGCAGTATTTT.

This clonotype was counted between two and nine times. The chain uses TRBV24-1 and TRBJ2-3; D unresolved. The V end was cut by 5 bases, the J end by 0 bases, with 14 bases between. Per germline, CDR1 KGHDR and CDR2 SFDVKD. The CDR3 length is 16 residues. The CDR3 DNA sequence: TGTGCCACCAGTGGAAGGAACGGACCTAGCACAGATACGCAGTATTTT. This translates into CATSGRNGPSTDTQYF.

This clonotype was counted at least ten times. The chain couples TRBV20-1 to TRBJ2-7, with D unresolved. This CDR3 spans 13 amino acids. Germline-derived CDR1 and CDR2 are DFQATT and SNEGSKA (reference sequence). V gave up 2 bases and J gave up 4 bases, with 12 bases separating them. DNA of the CDR3: TGCAGTGCTAGAATGGCAGTGGGGTACGAGCAGTACTTC. This codes for CSARMAVGYEQYF.

This clonotype was counted at least ten times. The chain has TRBV11-1 and TRBJ2-1; possibly TRBD1 or TRBD2 for D (5 bases each). Looked up from germline, CDR1 is SGHAT and CDR2 is FQDESV (reference sequence). V lost 1 base and J lost 3, with 13 bases in between. The CDR3 has 16 residues. CDR3 in DNA: TGTGCCAGCAGCTTAGACCGGGACGGGGACTACAATGAGCAGTTCTTC. This translates into CASSLDRDGDYNEQFF.